These 21 T cell receptor beta chains came from one sample sequenced in a study of Ad26.COV2.S vaccination and SARS-CoV-2 variants. Clones were read by immunoSEQ multiplex PCR, and TCRdb kept only the in-frame ones, dropping some. The repertoire holds about 400,000 clones, with about 89% as singletons. Treatment denoted: about 20 received Ad26.COV2.S at low or high dose, single or two shots; five or six received placebo; per-sample allocation not given. Sample collection was performed on day 63 after the first vaccine or placebo injection. Source: peripheral blood, taken in a trial of Ad26.COV2.S vaccine versus placebo. The receptors come from a person between 18 and 60 years old who received the Ad26.COV2.S COVID-19 vaccine or a placebo.

The gene calls are TRBV25-1 and TRBJ2-4; TRBD1 aligns across 7 bases. V was clipped by 1 base and J by 2 bases; unmatched bases: 5. The CDR3 runs 16 residues. The germline CDR1 and CDR2 sequences are MGHDK and SYGVNS. In DNA form, the CDR3 reads TGTGCCAGCAGTGAATCTGAGACAGGGACCAAAAACATTCAGTACTTC. As protein: CASSESETGTKNIQYF. Drawing the rest from reference TRBV25-1 and TRBJ2-4, the complete variable domain is EADIYQTPRYLVIGTGKKITLECSQTMGHDKMYWYQQDPGMELHLIHYSYGVNSTEKGDLSSESTVSRIRTEHFPLTLESARPSHTSQYLCASSESETGTKNIQYFGAGTRLSVL.

The V call is TRBV5-1, the J call TRBJ2-7; TRBD1 matches at 8 bases. This CDR3 region has 15 residues. CDR1 SGHRS and CDR2 YFSETQ come from the germline V gene. With 4 bases clipped from V and 6 bases from J, the junction kept 12 bases outside the gene matches. In nucleotides, the CDR3 is TGCGCCAGCAGCCCCGGCTCAGGGGGCTTTTCCGAGCAGTACTTC. Amino acid sequence: CASSPGSGGFSEQYF. The entire variable domain, with the rest obtained from reference TRBV5-1 and TRBJ2-7, is as follows: KAGVTQTPRYLIKTRGQQVTLSCSPISGHRSVSWYQQTPGQGLQFLFEYFSETQRNKGNFPGRFSGRQFSNSRSEMNVSTLELGDSALYLCASSPGSGGFSEQYFGPGTRLTVT.

V usage is TRBV19 and J usage is TRBJ2-2; D is unresolved. Per the germline V gene, CDR1 is LNHDA and CDR2 is SQIVND (reference sequence). CDR3 length: 12 residues. V lost 8 bases and J lost 8, with 12 bases in between. CDR3 coding DNA: TGTGCCAGTGGTACCCCCGTGGGGGAGCTGTTTTTT. This encodes CASGTPVGELFF.

This clone has only a few counts. The J gene is TRBJ2-3, the V gene TRBV10-2, with D possibly TRBD1 on 5 matching bases. Germline lookup yields CDR1 WSHSY and CDR2 SAAADI. The ends were cut back, 0 bases at V and 2 bases at J, with 12 bases in the middle. This CDR3 is built from 16 residues. CDR3 in DNA: TGCGCCAGCAGTGAGTCTCCGACAGCCCCCACAGATACGCAGTATTTT. Translated: CASSESPTAPTDTQYF.

The chain is built from TRBV27 and TRBJ2-7; 10 nucleotides align to TRBD1. The CDR3 totals 17 residues. Germline V lookup: CDR1 MNHEY, CDR2 SMNVEV (reference sequence). J gave up 2 bases and V 6 bases, and 13 bases lay outside the gene matches. The DNA for the CDR3 is TGTGCCAGCAGGGGGAAAGGGACAGGGGATCACGCCTACGAGCAGTACTTC. This gives the protein CASRGKGTGDHAYEQYF.

In DNA form, the CDR3 reads TGTGCCAGTAGTATGTGGCTAGCGGTCAATGAGCAGTTCTTC. This translates into CASSMWLAVNEQFF. This chain connects TRBV19 to TRBJ2-1, with TRBD2 matching 7 bases. The V gene's germline CDR1 is LNHDA and CDR2 SQIVND (reference sequence). The CDR3 is made up of 14 amino acids. V lost 3 bases, J lost 6 bases, and 5 bases stayed unmatched.

The chain combines TRBV3-1 (or the pseudogene TRBV3-2) with TRBJ2-3; 13 bases are a match to TRBD2. Germline V gene sequence: CDR1 LGHDT, CDR2 YNNKEL (reference sequence). This CDR3 spans 16 amino acids. The V segment lost 4 bases and the J segment 5 bases; nucleotides outside the gene matches: 6. DNA of the CDR3: TGTGCCAGCAGCCGTAAGACTAGCGGGAGGAGAGATACGCAGTATTTT. Its protein is CASSRKTSGRRDTQYF.

This chain connects TRBV24-1 to TRBJ2-7; a weak D match, TRBD2 (6 bases). Trimming stripped 12 bases from V and 3 bases from J, with 11 bases between. This CDR3 region has 11 residues. Germline values: CDR1 KGHDR, CDR2 SFDVKD. The CDR3 region has the DNA TGTGCCGCGGGAAATTTCTACGAGCAGTACTTC. Its protein product is CAAGNFYEQYF.

V gene TRBV6-5 combines with J gene TRBJ2-1; no reliable D call. The germline V gene encodes CDR1 MNHEY and CDR2 SVGAGI. The CDR3 consists of 14 residues. V was trimmed by 7 bases and J by 8 bases, leaving 18 bases between them. Here the CDR3 reads CASTLRQSTDEQFF. The CDR3 DNA sequence: TGTGCCAGCACCCTTCGGCAGTCTACGGATGAGCAGTTCTTC.

The rearrangement uses TRBV4-1 and TRBJ2-3; D uncertain. The CDR3 covers 16 residues. Germline V gene sequence: CDR1 MGHRA, CDR2 YSYEKL. Between the trimmed V and J ends, which lost 1 base and 6 bases, there was a span of 17 bases. The CDR3 sequence is CASSQVFAPRTDTQYF. CDR3 coding DNA: TGCGCCAGCAGCCAAGTATTCGCCCCCCGGACGGATACGCAGTATTTT.

This sequence joins TRBV7-3 and TRBJ2-1; D call uncertain. The CDR3 is 16 residues long. Between the trimmed V and J ends, which lost 5 bases and 4 bases, there was a span of 18 bases. CDR1 and CDR2 from the germline V gene are SGHTA and FQGTGA. CDR3 nucleotide sequence: TGTGCCAGCAGCCCGAGACGGACCACGAGGTACAATGAGCAGTTCTTC. Amino acid sequence: CASSPRRTTRYNEQFF. Together with reference TRBV7-3 and TRBJ2-1, the CDR3 gives the full variable domain: GAGVSQTPSNKVTEKGKYVELRCDPISGHTALYWYRQSLGQGPEFLIYFQGTGAADDSGLPNDRFFAVRPEGSVSTLKIQRTERGDSAVYLCASSPRRTTRYNEQFFGPGTRLTVL.

The V call is TRBV5-1, the J call TRBJ2-1; 7 bases align to TRBD2. This CDR3 contains 12 residues. V shed 3 bases, J shed 8 bases, and the junction held 2 bases outside the gene matches. Germline assignment: CDR1 SGHRS and CDR2 YFSETQ. Here the CDR3 DNA reads TGCGCCAGCAGCTCACTAGCGTATGAGCAGTTCTTC. As protein: CASSSLAYEQFF.

This chain uses TRBV3-1 (or the pseudogene TRBV3-2) with TRBJ2-7; 7 bases align to TRBD2. Looked up from germline, CDR1 is LGHDT and CDR2 is YNNKEL (reference sequence). There are 16 residues in the CDR3. V lost 1 base to trimming and J lost 1 base; unmatched junction nucleotides: 7. The chain's CDR3 is CASSQVSSGASYEQYF. DNA for the CDR3: TGTGCCAGCAGCCAAGTTTCTAGCGGAGCGTCCTACGAGCAGTACTTC.

V gene TRBV7-2 combines with J gene TRBJ2-2; D uncertain. Germline assignment: CDR1 SGHTA and CDR2 FQGNSA. V lost 5 bases and J 4 bases, leaving 5 bases between the germline ends. The length of the CDR3 is 12 residues. The CDR3 DNA is TGTGCCAGCAGCGGAGTCACCGGGGAGCTGTTTTTT. Residues: CASSGVTGELFF.

The V call is TRBV2, the J call TRBJ2-3; 8 nucleotides agree with TRBD1. The CDR3 length is 14 residues. After removal of 7 bases from V and 4 bases from J, the junction contained 7 bases not matched to a gene. Germline loops: CDR1 SNHLY, CDR2 FYNNEI. CDR3 coding DNA: TGTGCCAGCACTGTAGACAGGGGTCCAGATACGCAGTATTTT. This translates into CASTVDRGPDTQYF.

The genes are TRBV3-1 (or the pseudogene TRBV3-2) and TRBJ2-4; 7 bases line up with TRBD1. The CDR3 runs to 14 residues. J gave up 3 bases and V 3 bases, and 2 bases lay outside the gene matches. The germline gives CDR1 LGHDT, CDR2 YNNKEL (reference sequence). The CDR3 spells CASSQGTVKNIQYF. The CDR3 nucleotides read TGTGCCAGCAGCCAGGGGACAGTCAAAAACATTCAGTACTTC.

The genes are TRBV27 and TRBJ1-5; no definite D call. V lost 5 bases and J 4 bases, leaving 9 bases between the germline ends. The germline CDR1 and CDR2 sequences are MNHEY and SMNVEV (reference sequence). The CDR3 runs 13 residues. CDR3 amino acids: CASSGTVNQPQHF. CDR3 nucleotide sequence: TGTGCCAGCAGTGGAACCGTAAATCAGCCCCAGCATTTT.

This clone was observed a handful of times. The CDR3 DNA follows: TGTGCCAGCACCCTAAAGGGTGGCTCAGAGACCCAGTACTTC. Translated: CASTLKGGSETQYF. The genes are TRBV7-9 and TRBJ2-5; D is unclear. Trimming took off 7 bases at V and 4 bases at J, with 16 bases between the two ends. The CDR3 is 14 residues long. Germline CDR1 and CDR2: SEHNR and FQNEAQ (reference sequence).

The chain employs TRBV11-1 and TRBJ2-1; TRBD2 agrees at 8 bases. Looked up from germline, CDR1 is SGHAT and CDR2 is FQDESV (reference sequence). This CDR3 comprises 15 residues. Trimming removed 6 bases from V and 9 bases from J; junction bases left unmatched: 13. The CDR3: CASSDSPLAAGEQFF. The DNA of the CDR3 is TGTGCCAGCAGTGACTCCCCACTAGCGGCTGGTGAGCAGTTCTTC.

The chain links TRBV3-1 (or the pseudogene TRBV3-2) to TRBJ1-5; D gene ambiguous. Trimming cost V 4 bases and J 3 bases, with 10 bases left between them. Germline CDR1 LGHDT, CDR2 YNNKEL (reference sequence). The CDR3 length is 14 residues. The DNA for the CDR3 is TGTGCCAGCAGCCCTGGTCACCCCAATCAGCCCCAGCATTTT. Its protein product is CASSPGHPNQPQHF.

V gene TRBV10-3 combines with J gene TRBJ1-1; the match to TRBD1 covers 7 bases. CDR3 length equals 13 residues. The V and J ends lost 7 bases and 1 base, in that order; junction bases with no gene match: 3. Germline loops: CDR1 ENHRY, CDR2 SYGVKD. CDR3 residues: CAINRGGNTEAFF. The CDR3 bases are TGTGCCATCAACAGGGGTGGGAACACTGAAGCTTTCTTT.